These 10 T cell receptor beta chains were all obtained from the same sample, sequenced in a study of T-cell reconstitution after alpha-beta-depleted transplantation in children. TCRbeta library construction was performed incorporating unique molecular identifiers. TCRdb processed the PCR reads anew with MiXCR; each CDR3 protein has one entry. Seen here are under 450,000 distinct CDR3 sequences, around 15% observed once, and the top ten hold less than 30%. The input for sequencing was PBMCs, mostly from graft donor cells, taken 360 days after TCRalphabeta/CD19-depleted stem cell transplant. The receptors originated from a boy under three years old who had a stem cell transplant for Wiskott-Aldrich syndrome, so the T cells may come from the graft donor.

The chain is built from TRBV10-3 and TRBJ2-7; no clear D. V lost 3 bases, J lost 6 bases, and 12 bases lay in between. Per the germline V gene, CDR1 is ENHRY and CDR2 is SYGVKD. This CDR3 spans 13 amino acids. CDR3 coding DNA: TGTGCCATCAGTGACCCCGTACGAGGCGAGCAGTACTTC. Translation: CAISDPVRGEQYF.

The rearrangement uses TRBV20-1 and TRBJ2-7; tentative D call: TRBD2 (6 bases). Trimming removed 1 base from V and 2 bases from J, with 12 bases in between. CDR3 length equals 14 residues. The germline V gene encodes CDR1 DFQATT and CDR2 SNEGSKA (reference sequence). CDR3 coding DNA: TGCAGTGCTAGAGGGGGGGACTTCCCCTACGAGCAGTACTTC. As protein: CSARGGDFPYEQYF.

This clonotype was detected a few times. The rearrangement joins TRBV5-1 to TRBJ2-1; possibly TRBD1 for D (6 bases). Germline-derived CDR1 and CDR2 are SGHRS and YFSETQ. The V and J ends lost 2 bases and 5 bases respectively, with 14 bases between them. The CDR3 consists of 15 residues. CDR3 in DNA: TGCGCCAGCAGCTTTGGACAGCCACGTAACAATGAGCAGTTCTTC. It specifies CASSFGQPRNNEQFF.

The sample holds many counts of this clonotype. The chain recombines TRBV5-1 with TRBJ2-5, with D unclear. The V end was cut by 2 bases, the J end by 2 bases, with 10 bases between. The CDR3 consists of 14 residues. In germline, CDR1 is SGHRS, CDR2 YFSETQ. The CDR3 loop reads CASSFGDQQETQYF. Written as DNA, the CDR3 is TGCGCCAGCAGCTTTGGTGACCAACAAGAGACCCAGTACTTC.

The chain uses TRBV7-9 and TRBJ2-5, with unresolved D. The CDR3 is 13 amino acids. In germline, CDR1 is SEHNR, CDR2 FQNEAQ (reference sequence). Trimming pared 4 bases from V and 5 bases from J, leaving 11 bases between. The CDR3 region is CASSYHLGETQYF. Written as DNA, the CDR3 is TGTGCCAGCAGCTACCACCTAGGGGAGACCCAGTACTTC.

Only a few counts were recorded for this clonotype. V and J are TRBV6-2 or TRBV6-3 and TRBJ1-1; a weak D match, TRBD1 (6 bases). Trimming removed 2 bases from V and 1 base from J, with 11 bases in between. The germline V gene has CDR1 MNHEY and CDR2 SVGEGT. CDR3 length: 15 amino acids. DNA for the CDR3: TGTGCCAGCAGTTACGGAGGGACACCGAACACTGAAGCTTTCTTT. Translated, it gives CASSYGGTPNTEAFF.

The sample holds a few counts of this clonotype. The CDR3 reads CASSQRITGGETQYF. Written as DNA, the CDR3 is TGCGCCAGCAGCCAAAGAATTACAGGGGGAGAGACCCAGTACTTC. The chain couples TRBV4-3 to TRBJ2-5; TRBD1 agrees at 8 bases. Germline V gene lookup returns CDR1 LGHNA and CDR2 YSLEER. Trimming cost V 2 bases and J 4 bases; bases outside gene matches: 6. CDR3 size: 15 residues.

The gene calls are TRBV29-1 and TRBJ2-1; 7 positions agree with TRBD2. V was pared by 6 bases and J by 4 bases, with 9 bases of the junction left unmatched. This CDR3 is built from 14 residues. Per the germline V gene, CDR1 is SQVTM and CDR2 is ANQGSEA. The CDR3 is CSVVTSQLYNEQFF. CDR3 DNA sequence: TGCAGCGTGGTGACTAGCCAGCTTTACAATGAGCAGTTCTTC.

V and J are TRBV5-1 and TRBJ2-3; 8 bases are a match to TRBD1. Per the germline V gene, CDR1 is SGHRS and CDR2 is YFSETQ. The CDR3 loop spans 15 amino acids. Germline trimming cut 4 bases from V and 6 bases from J; bases unmatched to any gene: 10. CDR3: CASSPNRQGRDTQYF. The CDR3 DNA is TGCGCCAGCAGCCCCAATAGACAGGGGCGGGATACGCAGTATTTT.

The chain is built from TRBV7-2 and TRBJ1-5; no reliable D call. The CDR3 has 13 residues. Germline lookup yields CDR1 SGHTA and CDR2 FQGNSA. The ends were cut back, 1 base at V and 6 bases at J, with 7 bases in the middle. The CDR3 DNA reads TGTGCCAGCAGCTTAGGAGTCCTTCAGCCCCAGCATTTT. Translation: CASSLGVLQPQHF.